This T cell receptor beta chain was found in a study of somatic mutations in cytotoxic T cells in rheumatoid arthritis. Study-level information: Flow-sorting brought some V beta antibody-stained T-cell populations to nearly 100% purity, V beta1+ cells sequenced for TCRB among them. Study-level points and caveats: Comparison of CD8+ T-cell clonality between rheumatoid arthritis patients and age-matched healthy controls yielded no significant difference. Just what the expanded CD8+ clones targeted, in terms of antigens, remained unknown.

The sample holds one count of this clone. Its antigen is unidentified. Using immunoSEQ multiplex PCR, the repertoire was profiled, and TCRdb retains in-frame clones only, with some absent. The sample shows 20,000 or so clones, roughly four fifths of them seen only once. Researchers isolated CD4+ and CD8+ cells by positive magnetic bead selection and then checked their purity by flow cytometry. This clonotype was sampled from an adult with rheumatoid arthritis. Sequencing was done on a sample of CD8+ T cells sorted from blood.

CDR3 protein: CASSQPGTGDNGYTF. The CDR3 DNA sequence: TGCGCCAGCAGCCAGCCCGGGACAGGGGATAATGGCTACACCTTC. The V call is TRBV4-1, the J call TRBJ1-2; 10 positions match TRBD1. Germline assignment: CDR1 MGHRA and CDR2 YSYEKL. With V trimmed by 3 bases and J by 6 bases, 7 bases remained unmatched. The CDR3 is 15 residues long.